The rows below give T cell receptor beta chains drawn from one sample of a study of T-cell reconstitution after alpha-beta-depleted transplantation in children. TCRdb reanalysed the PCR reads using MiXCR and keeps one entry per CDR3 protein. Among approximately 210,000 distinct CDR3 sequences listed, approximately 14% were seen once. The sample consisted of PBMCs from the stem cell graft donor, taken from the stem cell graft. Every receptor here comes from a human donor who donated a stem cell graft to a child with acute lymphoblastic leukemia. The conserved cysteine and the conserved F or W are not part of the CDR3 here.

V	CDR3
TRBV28	ASSLVGLQAKNIQY
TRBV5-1	ASSSGGGRNQPQH
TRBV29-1	SVGQVWNPEAF
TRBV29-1	SVELAGTFFSYNEQF
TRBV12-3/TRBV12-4	ASSAGGFSTKSSYNEQF
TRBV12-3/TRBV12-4	ASSLQQGAGELF
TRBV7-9	ASSFEVGLAEYNEQF
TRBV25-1	ASGGETGGRYNEQF
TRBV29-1	SVGGPKDTQY
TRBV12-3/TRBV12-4	ASNNRRMNTEAF